These 17 T cell receptor beta chains share one sample of origin, sequenced in a study of blood T cell repertoires in COVID-19. Using immunoSEQ multiplex PCR, the repertoire was profiled, and TCRdb retains in-frame clones only, with some absent. This sample has over 350,000 clones, with about 89% found just once. The sequencing sample was made of peripheral blood. The source of these receptors is a woman aged 25-40 years with acute or convalescent COVID-19.

V gene TRBV6-6 combines with J gene TRBJ2-7; the match to TRBD1 covers 8 bases. In germline, CDR1 is MNHNY, CDR2 SVGAGI (reference sequence). Germline trimming cut 0 bases from V and 4 bases from J; bases unmatched to any gene: 5. This CDR3 has 15 amino acids. This CDR3 is CASSYSSGGLYEQYF. As DNA, the CDR3 is TGTGCCAGCAGTTACTCGTCAGGGGGCTTGTACGAGCAGTACTTC.

The chain links TRBV11-2 to TRBJ2-7; D is perhaps TRBD1 (6 bases). Germline CDR1 is SGHAT and CDR2 is FQNNGV. V was cut by 8 bases and J by 2 bases, with 16 bases left in between. The CDR3 is 14 residues long. Written as DNA, the CDR3 is TGTGCCAGCCGCCAGGGGTTCGGGCCCTACGAGCAGTACTTC. Protein: CASRQGFGPYEQYF.

The chain links TRBV7-8 to TRBJ1-5; D is perhaps TRBD1 (6 bases). Germline assignment: CDR1 SGHVS and CDR2 FQNEAQ. CDR3 length: 16 residues. With 2 bases removed from V and 4 bases from J, the gap between germline ends came to 15 bases. This CDR3 reads CASSLSLYRENQPQHF. Written as DNA, the CDR3 is TGTGCCAGCAGCTTATCGTTGTACAGGGAGAATCAGCCCCAGCATTTT.

This chain links TRBV7-2 with TRBJ1-2, with TRBD1 matching over 11 bases. The CDR3 runs to 18 residues. Germline-derived CDR1 and CDR2 are SGHTA and FQGNSA. Germline trimming cut 3 bases from V and 0 bases from J; bases unmatched to any gene: 9. The CDR3 coding sequence is TGTGCCAGCAGCTTCGGGACAGGGGGATTTAGGACTAACTATGGCTACACCTTC. Translated: CASSFGTGGFRTNYGYTF.

The rearrangement links TRBV12-3 or TRBV12-4 to TRBJ2-1, with TRBD2 identical over 7 bases. This CDR3 spans 13 amino acids. J gave up 9 bases and V 3 bases, and 5 bases lay outside the gene matches. The CDR3 coding sequence is TGTGCCAGCAGTTTCATTGGCGGGGGTGAGCAGTTCTTC. Protein product: CASSFIGGGEQFF.

This clone was seen once. The genes are TRBV9 and TRBJ2-1; 9 nucleotides align to TRBD2. The CDR3 contains 16 residues. With 3 bases clipped from V and 9 bases from J, the junction kept 13 bases outside the gene matches. Germline CDR1 SGDLS, CDR2 YYNGEE. The DNA of the CDR3 is TGTGCCAGCAGCGCAACCGGGACTAGCCGGTGGGGTGAGCAGTTCTTC. Protein product: CASSATGTSRWGEQFF. The whole variable domain, remainder taken from reference TRBV9 and TRBJ2-1, is DSGVTQTPKHLITATGQRVTLRCSPRSGDLSVYWYQQSLDQGLQFLIQYYNGEERAKGNILERFSAQQFPDLHSELNLSSLELGDSALYFCASSATGTSRWGEQFFGPGTRLTVL.

This clone was recorded at least ten times. The genes are TRBV28 and TRBJ1-2; D perhaps matches TRBD1 (6 bases). The V gene lost 5 bases and the J gene lost 4 bases, with 17 bases spanning the gap. The CDR3 sequence is 15 residues long. Looked up from germline, CDR1 is MDHEN and CDR2 is SYDVKM. CDR3 in DNA: TGTGCCAGCAGTGTGGGCCAAGGGGGATTCTATGGCTACACCTTC. Protein sequence: CASSVGQGGFYGYTF.

The chain is built from TRBV3-1 (or the pseudogene TRBV3-2) and TRBJ2-7; 8 bases map to TRBD2. The CDR3 has 15 amino acids. The junction had 12 bases not matched to a gene; V was cut back by 4 bases and J by 7 bases. Germline loops: CDR1 LGHDT, CDR2 YNNKEL (reference sequence). CDR3 sequence reads: CASSLRASGSQEQYF. Here the CDR3 DNA reads TGTGCCAGCAGCCTACGGGCTAGCGGGTCACAGGAGCAGTACTTC.

This clone was found once. J is TRBJ1-2 and V is TRBV19; 10 positions match TRBD1. This CDR3 contains 14 residues. V was clipped by 7 bases and J by 4 bases; unmatched bases: 6. CDR1 is LNHDA, CDR2 SQIVND, per germline (reference sequence). The CDR3 DNA is TGTGCCAGTACCGACAGGGGGCTCTCCTATGGCTACACCTTC. Its protein is CASTDRGLSYGYTF.

This sequence joins TRBV7-2 and TRBJ2-3; 8 bases are shared with TRBD2. Germline CDR1 SGHTA, CDR2 FQGNSA. This CDR3 contains 15 residues. Trimming took 5 bases from V and 2 from J; bases not matched to a gene: 6. The DNA for the CDR3 is TGTGCCAGCAGCCCCGGGGGGGCACACACAGATACGCAGTATTTT. Amino acid sequence: CASSPGGAHTDTQYF.

The rearrangement links TRBV7-8 to TRBJ2-5; the D gene is possibly TRBD2 (6 bases). The V gene lost 1 base and the J gene lost 2 bases, with 11 bases spanning the gap. The CDR3 covers 15 residues. Germline V lookup: CDR1 SGHVS, CDR2 FQNEAQ. The CDR3 DNA reads as TGTGCCAGCAGCTTAGAAATGGGGGGACAAGAGACCCAGTACTTC. Encoded protein: CASSLEMGGQETQYF.

The V and J genes are TRBV5-6 and TRBJ1-6; D unresolved. Germline loops: CDR1 SGHDT, CDR2 YYEEEE. Trimming pared 4 bases from V and 4 bases from J, leaving 15 bases between. The CDR3 is made up of 16 amino acids. The CDR3 protein is CASSITRRQYNSPLHF. CDR3 coding DNA: TGTGCCAGCAGCATTACTCGGCGGCAATATAATTCACCCCTCCACTTT. Filled out from reference TRBV5-6 and TRBJ1-6, the complete variable domain reads DAGVTQSPTHLIKTRGQQVTLRCSPKSGHDTVSWYQQALGQGPQFIFQYYEEEERQRGNFPDRFSGHQFPNYSSELNVNALLLGDSALYLCASSITRRQYNSPLHFGNGTRLTVT.

The chain carries TRBV19 and TRBJ1-4; D unresolved. This CDR3 is built from 15 residues. V lost 1 base to trimming and J lost 2 bases, with 8 bases between them. Germline CDR1 is LNHDA and CDR2 is SQIVND (reference sequence). The CDR3 region is CASSIGPGTNEKLFF. Here the CDR3 DNA reads TGTGCCAGTAGTATAGGGCCGGGGACTAATGAAAAACTGTTTTTT.

V usage is TRBV19 and J usage is TRBJ1-5; TRBD1 matches at 9 bases. The CDR3 length is 15 residues. The germline gives CDR1 LNHDA, CDR2 SQIVND (reference sequence). Unmatched junction bases numbered 4, after V lost 3 bases and J lost 4 bases. Here the CDR3 reads CASSIFGTGNQPQHF. The CDR3 nucleotides read TGTGCCAGTAGTATTTTCGGGACAGGGAATCAGCCCCAGCATTTT.

The table lists this clone with a few counts. V and J are TRBV10-2 and TRBJ2-3; 9 bases agree with TRBD2. The CDR3 is 15 amino acids. The germline gives CDR1 WSHSY, CDR2 SAAADI. The J segment lost 5 bases and the V segment lost 5 bases, leaving 8 bases of the junction unmatched. The CDR3 reads CASSPVLAGQDTQYF. In DNA form, the CDR3 reads TGCGCCAGCAGTCCGGTTCTAGCGGGACAAGATACGCAGTATTTT.

The gene calls are TRBV7-9 and TRBJ2-1; TRBD2 aligns across 12 bases. Germline CDR1 is SEHNR and CDR2 is FQNEAQ (reference sequence). The CDR3 is 16 amino acids. Trimming cost V 5 bases and J 9 bases; bases outside gene matches: 11. As DNA, the CDR3 is TGTGCCAGCAGCCCTAGCGGGGGGGCCGCGGTGGGTGAGCAGTTCTTC. Residues: CASSPSGGAAVGEQFF. The full variable domain, in which reference TRBV7-9 and TRBJ2-1 provide the parts outside the CDR3, is DTGVSQNPRHKITKRGQNVTFRCDPISEHNRLYWYRQTLGQGPEFLTYFQNEAQLEKSRLLSDRFSAERPKGSFSTLEIQRTEQGDSAMYLCASSPSGGAAVGEQFFGPGTRLTVL.

The rearrangement joins TRBV20-1 to TRBJ1-1, with TRBD1 as a possible D gene (5 bases). This CDR3 contains 14 residues. V was cut by 3 bases and J by 4 bases, with 15 bases left in between. The germline CDR1 and CDR2 sequences are DFQATT and SNEGSKA (reference sequence). The DNA for the CDR3 is TGCAGTGCTAGTCGCGGGGGATCGGCCACTGAAGCTTTCTTT. Translating it yields CSASRGGSATEAFF.